This TCR beta chain is drawn from a study of blood T cell repertoires in COVID-19. Study-wide context: Whether acute or convalescent, the COVID-19 samples came from the United States, Italy and Spain. T cells, B-cell-depleted T cells, or PBMCs supplied cDNA or gDNA.

Note on this clone: At one end, the junction sequence differs from germline, possibly due to a read error.

Per the original methods: Reference gene primer amplification gave estimated nucleated cell counts. Clones were read by immunoSEQ multiplex PCR, and TCRdb kept only the in-frame ones, dropping some. V, J and clone size are those of that table, while D and trimming were read from the DNA. The sample records about 140,000 clones, about 80% being singletons. CDR1 SSHAT and CDR2 FNYEAQ come from the germline V gene (reference sequence). This CDR3 region has 13 residues. Sequenced: peripheral blood. This receptor was identified in a human donor in a cohort sampled during active COVID-19. The gene calls are TRBV7-7 and TRBJ1-1, with a possible D match to TRBD1 (5 bases). As DNA, the CDR3 is TGTGCTAGCAGCTTCAAACAGGACACTGAAGCTTTCTTT. Translated, it gives CASSFKQDTEAFF. The full variable domain, its missing parts supplied by reference TRBV7-7 and TRBJ1-1, is GAGVSQSPRYKVTKRGQDVTLRCDPISSHATLYWYQQALGQGPEFLTYFNYEAQPDKSGLPSDRFSAERPEGSISTLTIQRTEQRDSAMYRCASSFKQDTEAFFGQGTRLTVV.